This TCR beta chain was captured in a study of blood T cell repertoires in COVID-19. At the level of the study: From T cells, B-cell-depleted T cells, or PBMCs came the material, which was cDNA or gDNA.

Trimming removed 4 bases from V and 3 bases from J; junction bases left unmatched: 9. This CDR3 comprises 16 residues. Germline loops: CDR1 LGHDT, CDR2 YNNKEL (reference sequence). Participants were placed into cohorts based on the clinical history they reported. Recovered participants had two consecutive negative NP/OP PCR tests, healthcare professional clearance, or symptom resolution. As processed by the authors: Amplification from reference gene primers served as the basis for estimated nucleated cell counts. TCRdb keeps only in-frame clones here, not all; method: immunoSEQ multiplex PCR. The V and J calls and clone size come from that table; D and trimming were worked out from the DNA. The sample shows roughly 220,000 clones, about 80% of them seen only once.

The V call is TRBV3-1 (or the pseudogene TRBV3-2), the J call TRBJ2-3; TRBD2 matches 8 bases. Sample: PBMCs or T cells enriched from blood (not recorded which). The clonotype originates from a man in his forties or fifties who had recovered from COVID-19. The DNA for the CDR3 is TGTGCCAGCAGCCTCCTCGGGGCGGGGGGTACAGATACGCAGTATTTT. This gives the protein CASSLLGAGGTDTQYF.